The entry that follows covers one T cell receptor (beta chain) sequence. Antigen unknown. This sample stems from a study of OX40 agonist ivuxolimab in advanced cancers. In the study overall: Checkpoint inhibitors had been given previously to about 38% of patients.

Study-level findings and limits: Antigen specificity remained undetermined for the expanded peripheral T cells. Among the lowest levels of clonal expansion were found in partial responders at 0.1-3.0 mg/kg.

From germline, CDR1 is SGHKS and CDR2 YYEKEE (reference sequence). Trimming stripped 2 bases from V and 1 base from J, with 12 bases between. The CDR3 has 16 residues. Using immunoSEQ multiplex PCR, the repertoire was profiled, and TCRdb retains in-frame clones only, with some absent. The sample records around 58,000 clones, approximately 90% being singletons. This specimen was CD4+ or CD8+ T cells sorted from blood, taken in a trial of the OX40 agonist ivuxolimab. This clonotype was obtained from an adult with an advanced solid tumor such as melanoma, head and neck, liver or kidney cancer. The V and J genes are TRBV5-5 and TRBJ2-2; D may be TRBD1 or TRBD2 (5 bases each). The CDR3 sequence: CASSFLGTLNTGELFF. In DNA, the CDR3 is TGTGCCAGCAGCTTTCTCGGGACGTTGAACACCGGGGAGCTGTTTTTT.